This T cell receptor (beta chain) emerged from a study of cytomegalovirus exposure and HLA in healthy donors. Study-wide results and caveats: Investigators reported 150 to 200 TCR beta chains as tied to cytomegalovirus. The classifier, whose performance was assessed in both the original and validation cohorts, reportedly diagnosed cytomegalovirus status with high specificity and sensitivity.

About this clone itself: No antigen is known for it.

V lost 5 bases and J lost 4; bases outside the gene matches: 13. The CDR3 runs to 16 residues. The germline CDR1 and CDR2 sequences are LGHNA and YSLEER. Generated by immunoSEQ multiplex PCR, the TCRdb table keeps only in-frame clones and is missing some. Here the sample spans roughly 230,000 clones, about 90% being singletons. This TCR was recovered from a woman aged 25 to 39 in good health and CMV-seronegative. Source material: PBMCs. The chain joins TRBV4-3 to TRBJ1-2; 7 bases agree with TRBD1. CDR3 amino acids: CASSNLDRALAYGYTF. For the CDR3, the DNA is TGCGCCAGCAGCAACCTCGACAGGGCCCTGGCCTATGGCTACACCTTC.